A selection of T cell receptor beta chains follows, all from one sample in a study of cytomegalovirus exposure and HLA in healthy donors. Data came from immunoSEQ multiplex PCR; TCRdb stores just in-frame clones and leaves some out. Among under 200,000 clones, 75% to 85% were seen once, and the ten largest hold nearly 6.5%. Sequences were obtained from PBMCs. The source of these receptors is a man aged 50 to 59 in good health and CMV-seropositive. Both conserved end residues are part of each CDR3. D genes are given only for firm matches. Clone size is stated in some rows and not others, as once, few, many or a class when expanded.

V: TRBV6-5
J: TRBJ1-4
D: TRBD1
size: -
CDR3: CASSYGQGGFELFF
DNA: TGTGCCAGCAGTTACGGACAGGGTGGTTTTGAACTGTTTTTT

V: TRBV5-4
J: TRBJ1-6
D: TRBD1
size: -
CDR3: CASSLGGQGNSPLHF
DNA: TGTGCCAGCAGCTTGGGAGGACAGGGTAATTCACCCCTCCACTTT

V: TRBV10-2
J: TRBJ2-2
D: TRBD2
size: few
CDR3: CASLFQREYSGELFF
DNA: TGCGCCAGCTTATTCCAGCGGGAGTATTCCGGGGAGCTGTTTTTT

V: TRBV5-4
J: TRBJ2-4
D: -
size: few
CDR3: CASSSPEDYLNIQYF
DNA: TGTGCCAGCAGCTCCCCAGAGGACTATTTAAACATTCAGTACTTC

V: TRBV19
J: TRBJ2-1
D: TRBD2
size: -
CDR3: CASSIGTNSYNEQFF
DNA: TGTGCCAGTAGTATTGGGACTAACTCCTACAATGAGCAGTTCTTC

V: TRBV19
J: TRBJ2-3
D: -
size: -
CDR3: CASSTTGVSTDTQYF
DNA: TGTGCCAGTAGTACTACGGGAGTTAGCACAGATACGCAGTATTTT

V: TRBV5-1
J: TRBJ2-7
D: TRBD2
size: -
CDR3: CASSFGTTYEQYF
DNA: TGCGCCAGCAGCTTTGGGACTACCTACGAGCAGTACTTC

V: TRBV5-8
J: TRBJ2-5
D: TRBD2
size: -
CDR3: CASSIGGGQETQYF
DNA: TGTGCCAGCAGTATTGGCGGGGGCCAAGAGACCCAGTACTTC

V: TRBV2
J: TRBJ2-2
D: TRBD1
size: once
CDR3: CASSGTGWELKTGELFF
DNA: TGTGCCAGCAGTGGGACAGGTTGGGAATTAAAAACCGGGGAGCTGTTTTTT

V: TRBV29-1
J: TRBJ2-3
D: -
size: -
CDR3: CSVSPTGTDTQYF
DNA: TGCAGCGTTTCCCCAACTGGCACAGATACGCAGTATTTT

V: TRBV29-1
J: TRBJ1-2
D: TRBD1
size: -
CDR3: CSAITGDRGYTF
DNA: TGCAGCGCCATAACAGGGGACCGTGGCTACACCTTC

V: TRBV13
J: TRBJ1-3
D: TRBD1
size: -
CDR3: CASSLGNRGYGNTIYF
DNA: TGTGCCAGCAGCTTAGGAAACAGGGGTTATGGAAACACCATATATTTT

V: TRBV19
J: TRBJ1-5
D: -
size: few
CDR3: CASNSREYNQPQHF
DNA: TGTGCCAGCAACAGCCGGGAATACAATCAGCCCCAGCATTTT

V: TRBV11-2
J: TRBJ2-7
D: -
size: -
CDR3: CASSAGSGPPYEQYF
DNA: TGTGCCAGCAGCGCGGGCTCCGGGCCCCCTTACGAGCAGTACTTC

V: TRBV5-1
J: TRBJ1-1
D: -
size: -
CDR3: CASSLSAGRGTEAFF
DNA: TGCGCCAGCAGCTTGTCAGCAGGGCGGGGCACTGAAGCTTTCTTT

V: TRBV7-2
J: TRBJ2-3
D: -
size: -
CDR3: CASSLDAVSTDTQYF
DNA: TGTGCCAGCAGCTTAGATGCGGTTAGCACAGATACGCAGTATTTT

V: TRBV29-1
J: TRBJ1-1
D: -
size: -
CDR3: CSVVGGTNTEAFF
DNA: TGCAGCGTTGTGGGGGGAACGAACACTGAAGCTTTCTTT

V: TRBV30
J: TRBJ2-1
D: -
size: -
CDR3: CAWSPAAYNEQFF
DNA: TGTGCCTGGAGTCCAGCGGCCTACAATGAGCAGTTCTTC

V: TRBV7-8
J: TRBJ1-5
D: -
size: -
CDR3: CASSSEQGVQPQHF
DNA: TGTGCCAGCAGTTCCGAACAGGGAGTTCAGCCCCAGCATTTT

V: TRBV7-9
J: TRBJ2-2
D: -
size: -
CDR3: CASTVAGFGELFF
DNA: TGTGCCAGCACCGTGGCGGGGTTCGGGGAGCTGTTTTTT

V: TRBV16
J: TRBJ2-7
D: TRBD2
size: -
CDR3: CASSRIGGVDEQYF
DNA: TGTGCCAGCAGCCGCATCGGGGGGGTCGACGAGCAGTACTTC

V: TRBV27
J: TRBJ2-3
D: TRBD1
size: -
CDR3: CASSLKGASTDTQYF
DNA: TGTGCCAGCAGTTTGAAGGGGGCCAGCACAGATACGCAGTATTTT

V: TRBV20-1
J: TRBJ2-1
D: -
size: -
CDR3: CSPQVRDEQFF
DNA: TGCAGTCCTCAGGTGCGGGATGAGCAGTTCTTC

V: TRBV11-2
J: TRBJ2-7
D: TRBD2
size: -
CDR3: CASSLTSGGEYTYEQYF
DNA: TGTGCCAGCAGCTTAACTAGCGGGGGGGAATATACCTACGAGCAGTACTTC

V: TRBV6-5
J: TRBJ1-1
D: -
size: once
CDR3: CASSYSALDTEAFF
DNA: TGTGCCAGCAGTTACTCGGCTTTGGACACTGAAGCTTTCTTT

V: TRBV5-8
J: TRBJ1-5
D: TRBD1
size: -
CDR3: CASSLGQGVHQPQHF
DNA: TGTGCCAGCAGCTTGGGACAGGGGGTTCATCAGCCCCAGCATTTT

V: TRBV5-1
J: TRBJ2-5
D: -
size: once
CDR3: CASSLDRVEETQYF
DNA: TGCGCCAGCAGCTTGGACAGGGTGGAAGAGACCCAGTACTTC

V: TRBV7-6
J: TRBJ2-6
D: TRBD1
size: few
CDR3: CASSSRDGTGGANVLTF
DNA: TGTGCCAGCAGCTCCCGGGACGGGACAGGCGGGGCCAACGTCCTGACTTTC

V: TRBV5-1
J: TRBJ2-3
D: -
size: -
CDR3: CASRTPGLGNTQYF
DNA: TGCGCCAGCCGCACTCCGGGACTTGGAAATACGCAGTATTTT

V: TRBV6-1
J: TRBJ1-1
D: -
size: -
CDR3: CASSDIGREAFF
DNA: TGTGCCAGCAGTGATATAGGCAGGGAAGCTTTCTTT

V: TRBV2
J: TRBJ2-5
D: TRBD2
size: -
CDR3: CASNRLAGGGETQYF
DNA: TGTGCCAGCAACCGTCTAGCGGGAGGCGGAGAGACCCAGTACTTC

V: TRBV6-1
J: TRBJ2-5
D: -
size: -
CDR3: CASRLAVQETQYF
DNA: TGTGCCAGCAGATTGGCGGTCCAAGAGACCCAGTACTTC

V: TRBV21-1
J: TRBJ2-6
D: -
size: -
CDR3: CASRKPGGGANVLTF
DNA: TGTGCCAGCAGGAAACCGGGAGGTGGGGCCAACGTCCTGACTTTC

V: TRBV27
J: TRBJ1-1
D: -
size: -
CDR3: CASSGGWLGEAFF
DNA: TGTGCCAGCAGCGGAGGGTGGTTGGGTGAAGCTTTCTTT

V: TRBV14
J: TRBJ1-2
D: TRBD1
size: -
CDR3: CASSQAGQPRYGYTF
DNA: TGTGCCAGCAGCCAGGCGGGACAGCCTCGGTATGGCTACACCTTC

V: TRBV7-2
J: TRBJ2-1
D: -
size: once
CDR3: CASSPFVERTGEQFF
DNA: TGTGCCAGCAGCCCTTTTGTGGAGAGAACTGGTGAGCAGTTCTTC

V: TRBV2
J: TRBJ1-5
D: -
size: -
CDR3: CASSESPGGNQPQHF
DNA: TGTGCCAGCAGTGAATCCCCAGGGGGCAATCAGCCCCAGCATTTT

V: TRBV19
J: TRBJ2-3
D: TRBD2
size: -
CDR3: CASIGTSLHTQYF
DNA: TGTGCCAGTATCGGGACTAGCTTGCATACGCAGTATTTT

V: TRBV6-5
J: TRBJ2-2
D: TRBD2
size: -
CDR3: CASSSPRREGSGELFF
DNA: TGTGCCAGCAGTTCCCCGCGGCGGGAGGGGAGCGGGGAGCTGTTTTTT

V: TRBV5-5
J: TRBJ1-4
D: -
size: -
CDR3: CASRSGYRGANEKLFF
DNA: TGTGCCAGCAGATCCGGCTACCGCGGGGCTAATGAAAAACTGTTTTTT

V: TRBV5-1
J: TRBJ2-5
D: -
size: -
CDR3: CASSLTGVLETQYF
DNA: TGCGCCAGCAGCTTGACGGGAGTATTGGAGACCCAGTACTTC